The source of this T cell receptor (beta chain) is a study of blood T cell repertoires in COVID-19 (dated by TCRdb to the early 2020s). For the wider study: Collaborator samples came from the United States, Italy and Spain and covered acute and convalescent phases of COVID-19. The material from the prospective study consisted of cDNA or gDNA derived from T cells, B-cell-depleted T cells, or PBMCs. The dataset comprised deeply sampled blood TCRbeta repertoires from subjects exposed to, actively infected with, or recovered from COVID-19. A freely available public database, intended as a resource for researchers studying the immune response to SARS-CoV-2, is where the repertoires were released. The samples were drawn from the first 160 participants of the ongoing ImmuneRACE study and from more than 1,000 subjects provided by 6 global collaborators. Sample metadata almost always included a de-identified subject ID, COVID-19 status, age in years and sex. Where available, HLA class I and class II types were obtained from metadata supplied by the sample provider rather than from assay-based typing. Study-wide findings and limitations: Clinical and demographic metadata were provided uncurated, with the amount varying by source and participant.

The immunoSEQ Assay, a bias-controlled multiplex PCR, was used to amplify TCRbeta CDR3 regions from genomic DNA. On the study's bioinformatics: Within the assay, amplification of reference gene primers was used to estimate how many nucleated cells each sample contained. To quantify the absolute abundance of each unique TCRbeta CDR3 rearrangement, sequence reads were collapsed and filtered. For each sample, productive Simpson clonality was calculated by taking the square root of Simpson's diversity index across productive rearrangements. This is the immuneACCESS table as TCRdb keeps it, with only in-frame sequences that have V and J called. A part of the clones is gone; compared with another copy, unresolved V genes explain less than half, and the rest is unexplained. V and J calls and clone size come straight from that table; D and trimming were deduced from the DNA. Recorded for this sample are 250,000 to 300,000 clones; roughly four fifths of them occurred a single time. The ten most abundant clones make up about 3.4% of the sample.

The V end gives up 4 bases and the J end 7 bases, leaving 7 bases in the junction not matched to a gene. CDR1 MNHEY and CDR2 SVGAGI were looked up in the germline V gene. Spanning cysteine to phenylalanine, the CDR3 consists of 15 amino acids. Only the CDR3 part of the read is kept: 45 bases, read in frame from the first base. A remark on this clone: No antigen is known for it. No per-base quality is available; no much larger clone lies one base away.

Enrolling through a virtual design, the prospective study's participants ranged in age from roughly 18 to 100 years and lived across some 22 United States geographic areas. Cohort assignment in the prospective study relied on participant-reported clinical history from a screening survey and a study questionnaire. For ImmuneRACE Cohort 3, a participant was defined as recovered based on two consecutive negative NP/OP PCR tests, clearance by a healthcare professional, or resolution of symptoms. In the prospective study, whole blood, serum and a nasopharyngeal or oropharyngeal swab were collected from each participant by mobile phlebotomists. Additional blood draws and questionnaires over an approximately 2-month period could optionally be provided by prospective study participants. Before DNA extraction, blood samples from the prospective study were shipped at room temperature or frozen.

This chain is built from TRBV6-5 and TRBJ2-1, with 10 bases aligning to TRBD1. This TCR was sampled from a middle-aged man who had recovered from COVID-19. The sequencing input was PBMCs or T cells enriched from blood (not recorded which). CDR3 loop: CASSSPGQGRNEQFF. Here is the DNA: TGTGCCAGCAGTTCACCGGGACAGGGGCGTAATGAGCAGTTCTTC.